This T cell receptor beta chain was documented in a study of blood T cells in healthy people across ages. Next came a second PCR, run for about 7 to 12 cycles, which used a sample-barcoded 5' primer along with a J-beta primer mix. TCRdb redid the calling of the 5' RACE reads with MiXCR, one entry per CDR3 protein. The sample comprises 1.5 million to 2 million distinct CDR3 sequences, around half of which are singletons, and about 2.1% rests with the top ten. This clonotype has a handful of counts. Its specificity is not known. CDR1 MNHNY and CDR2 SVGAGI come from the germline V gene (reference sequence). There are 15 residues in the CDR3. V lost 4 bases to trimming and J lost 0 bases, with 13 bases between them. Study-wide points: With age, beta diversity per million T cells declined roughly linearly, significantly by approximately 40.

What was sequenced was blood. The source of this sequence is a woman in her 40s in good health. The genes are TRBV6-6 and TRBJ2-7; no definite D call. The CDR3 DNA reads as TGTGCCAGCAGTTCCTACCGACTGGGCTCCTACGAGCAGTACTTC. This encodes CASSSYRLGSYEQYF.